Listed here is a single T cell receptor (beta chain). Its antigen is undetermined. The source of the sample is a study of CXCR3-negative and CXCR3-positive naive CD8 T cells. Study outcomes and limitations: Naive subsets were similarly diverse, while memory CD8+ repertoires were much less diverse. Relative to CXCR3-negative naive cells, CXCR3-positive naive cells had more hydrophobic TRB CDR3s.

This CDR3 comprises 19 residues. Germline loops: CDR1 MDHEN, CDR2 SYDVKM. The TRB libraries of cDNA were built by UMI-labeled 5' RACE. No DNA is given; TCRdb re-called the 5' RACE reads and lists each CDR3 protein once. Here the sample table reports 150,000 to 180,000 distinct CDR3 sequences. This TCR was sampled from a human donor in good health. Some clones in this sample may be carry-over from other donors' samples. Sequencing was done on a sample of naive CXCR3+ CD8+ T cells from blood. The sample's subset: CD45RO-CCR7+CD27+CD95- naive CD8+ T cells expressing CXCR3 (TNR3+). The J gene is TRBJ2-5, the V gene TRBV28; TCRdb reports TRBD2, a call that lacks DNA to check it against. CDR3 loop: CASSSLLAGGTGEEETQYF.